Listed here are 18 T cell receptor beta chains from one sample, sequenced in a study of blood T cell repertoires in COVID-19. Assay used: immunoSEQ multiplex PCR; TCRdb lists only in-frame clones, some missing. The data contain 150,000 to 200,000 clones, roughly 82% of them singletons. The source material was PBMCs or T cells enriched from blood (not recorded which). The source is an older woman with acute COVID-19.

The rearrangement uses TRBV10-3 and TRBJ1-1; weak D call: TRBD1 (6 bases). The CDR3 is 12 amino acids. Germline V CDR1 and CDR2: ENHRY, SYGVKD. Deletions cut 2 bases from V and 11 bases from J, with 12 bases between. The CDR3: CAISEPRGGAFF. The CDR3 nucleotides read TGTGCCATCAGTGAGCCTAGGGGGGGGGCTTTCTTT.

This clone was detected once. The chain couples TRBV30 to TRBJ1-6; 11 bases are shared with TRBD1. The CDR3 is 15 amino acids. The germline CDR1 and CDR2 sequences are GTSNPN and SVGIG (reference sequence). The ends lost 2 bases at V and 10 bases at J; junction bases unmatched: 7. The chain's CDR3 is CAWSPPGTGGSPLHF. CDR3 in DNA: TGTGCCTGGAGTCCTCCCGGGACAGGGGGGTCACCCCTCCACTTT.

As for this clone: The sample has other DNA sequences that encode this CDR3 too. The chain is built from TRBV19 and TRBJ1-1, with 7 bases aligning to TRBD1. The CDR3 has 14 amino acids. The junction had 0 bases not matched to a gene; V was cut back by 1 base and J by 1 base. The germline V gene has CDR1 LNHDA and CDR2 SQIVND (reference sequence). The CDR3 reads CASSIAGGNTEAFF. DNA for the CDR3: TGTGCCAGTAGTATAGCAGGGGGGAACACTGAAGCTTTCTTT.

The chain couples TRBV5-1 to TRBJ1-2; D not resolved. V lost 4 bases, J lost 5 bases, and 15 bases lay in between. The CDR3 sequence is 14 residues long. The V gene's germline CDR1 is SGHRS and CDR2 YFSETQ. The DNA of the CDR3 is TGCGCCAGCAGCCCCTTATCCAGTTTATATGGCTACACCTTC. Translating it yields CASSPLSSLYGYTF.

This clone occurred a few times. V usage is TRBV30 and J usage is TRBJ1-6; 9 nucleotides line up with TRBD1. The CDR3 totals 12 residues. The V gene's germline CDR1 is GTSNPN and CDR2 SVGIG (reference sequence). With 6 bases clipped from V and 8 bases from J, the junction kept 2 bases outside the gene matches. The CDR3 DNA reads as TGTGCCTGCGGGACAGGGTATTCACCCCTCCACTTT. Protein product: CACGTGYSPLHF.

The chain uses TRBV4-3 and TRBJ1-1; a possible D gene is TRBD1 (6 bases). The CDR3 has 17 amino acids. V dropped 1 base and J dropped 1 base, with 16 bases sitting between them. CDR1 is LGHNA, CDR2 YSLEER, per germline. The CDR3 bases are TGCGCCAGCAGCCAAGGGCCAGCGGGGGCGAGGAACACTGAAGCTTTCTTT. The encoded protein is CASSQGPAGARNTEAFF.

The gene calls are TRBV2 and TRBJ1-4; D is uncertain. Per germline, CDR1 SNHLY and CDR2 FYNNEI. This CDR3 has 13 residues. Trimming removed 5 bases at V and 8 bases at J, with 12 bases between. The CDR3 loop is CASSYSSREKLFF. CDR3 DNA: TGTGCCAGCAGTTACAGTTCAAGGGAAAAACTGTTTTTT. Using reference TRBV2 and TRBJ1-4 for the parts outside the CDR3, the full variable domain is EPEVTQTPSHQVTQMGQEVILRCVPISNHLYFYWYRQILGQKVEFLVSFYNNEISEKSEIFDDQFSVERPDGSNFTLKIRSTKLEDSAMYFCASSYSSREKLFFGSGTQLSVL.

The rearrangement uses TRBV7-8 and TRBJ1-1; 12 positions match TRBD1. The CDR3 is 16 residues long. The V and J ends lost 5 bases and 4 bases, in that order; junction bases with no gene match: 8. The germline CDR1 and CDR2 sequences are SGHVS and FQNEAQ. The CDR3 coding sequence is TGTGCCAGCAGCCTAGTGGGACAGGGGGCAATCACTGAAGCTTTCTTT. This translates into CASSLVGQGAITEAFF. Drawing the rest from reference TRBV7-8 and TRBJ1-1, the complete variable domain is GAGVSQSPRYKVAKRGQDVALRCDPISGHVSLFWYQQALGQGPEFLTYFQNEAQLDKSGLPSDRFFAERPEGSVSTLKIQRTQQEDSAVYLCASSLVGQGAITEAFFGQGTRLTVV.

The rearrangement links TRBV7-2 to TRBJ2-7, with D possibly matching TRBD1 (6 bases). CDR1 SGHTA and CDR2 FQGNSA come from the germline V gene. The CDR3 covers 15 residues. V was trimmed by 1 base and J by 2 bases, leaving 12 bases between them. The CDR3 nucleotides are TGTGCCAGCAGCTTAGATGGAACAGGGCCCTACGAGCAGTACGTC. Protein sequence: CASSLDGTGPYEQYV.

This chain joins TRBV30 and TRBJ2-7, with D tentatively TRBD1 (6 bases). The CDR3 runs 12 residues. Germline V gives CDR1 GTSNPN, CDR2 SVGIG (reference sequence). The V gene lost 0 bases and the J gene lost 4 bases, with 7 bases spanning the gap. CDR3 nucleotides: TGTGCCTGGAGTGTACAGGGATACGAGCAGTACTTC. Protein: CAWSVQGYEQYF.

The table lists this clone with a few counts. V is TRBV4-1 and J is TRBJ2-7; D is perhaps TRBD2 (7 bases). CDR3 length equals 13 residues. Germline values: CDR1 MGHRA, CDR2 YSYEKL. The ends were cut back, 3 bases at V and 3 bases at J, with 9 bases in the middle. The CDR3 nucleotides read TGCGCCAGCAGCCAGAGGGGGGGCTACGAGCAGTACTTC. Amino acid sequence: CASSQRGGYEQYF.

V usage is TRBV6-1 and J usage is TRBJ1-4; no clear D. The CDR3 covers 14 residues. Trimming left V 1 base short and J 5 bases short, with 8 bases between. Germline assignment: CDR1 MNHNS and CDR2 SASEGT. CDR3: CASSEVLRNEKLFF. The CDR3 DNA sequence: TGTGCCAGCAGTGAAGTCTTGCGGAATGAAAAACTGTTTTTT.

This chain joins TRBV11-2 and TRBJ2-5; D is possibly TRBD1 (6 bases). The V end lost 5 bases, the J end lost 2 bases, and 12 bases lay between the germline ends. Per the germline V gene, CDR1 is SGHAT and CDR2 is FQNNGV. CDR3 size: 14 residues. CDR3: CASSGNRVQETQYF. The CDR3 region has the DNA TGTGCCAGCAGCGGAAACAGGGTTCAAGAGACCCAGTACTTC.

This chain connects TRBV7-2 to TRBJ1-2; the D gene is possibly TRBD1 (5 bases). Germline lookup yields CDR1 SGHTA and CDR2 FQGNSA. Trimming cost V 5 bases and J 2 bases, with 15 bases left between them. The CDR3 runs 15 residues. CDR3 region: CASSPTPDSNYGYTF. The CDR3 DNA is TGTGCCAGCAGCCCGACCCCTGACAGCAACTATGGCTACACCTTC.

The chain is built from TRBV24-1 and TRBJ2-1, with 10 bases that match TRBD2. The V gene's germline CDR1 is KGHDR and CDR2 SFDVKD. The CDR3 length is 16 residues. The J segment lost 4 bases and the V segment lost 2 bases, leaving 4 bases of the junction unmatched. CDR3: CATSDSGTSEYNEQFF. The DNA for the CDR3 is TGTGCCACCAGTGATTCCGGGACTAGCGAGTACAATGAGCAGTTCTTC.

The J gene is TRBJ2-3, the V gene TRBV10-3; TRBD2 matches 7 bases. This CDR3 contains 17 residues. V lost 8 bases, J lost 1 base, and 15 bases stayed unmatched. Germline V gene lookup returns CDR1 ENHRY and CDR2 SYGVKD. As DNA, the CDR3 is TGTGCCATCGCGCAGGGAGTAGCGGGCTGGGGCACAGATACGCAGTATTTT. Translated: CAIAQGVAGWGTDTQYF.

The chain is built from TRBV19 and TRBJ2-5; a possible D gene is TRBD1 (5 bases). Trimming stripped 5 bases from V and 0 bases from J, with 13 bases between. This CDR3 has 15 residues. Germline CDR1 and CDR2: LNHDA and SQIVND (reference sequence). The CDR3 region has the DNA TGTGCCAGTAGTCCGACGACAGTGAACCAAGAGACCCAGTACTTC. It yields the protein CASSPTTVNQETQYF.

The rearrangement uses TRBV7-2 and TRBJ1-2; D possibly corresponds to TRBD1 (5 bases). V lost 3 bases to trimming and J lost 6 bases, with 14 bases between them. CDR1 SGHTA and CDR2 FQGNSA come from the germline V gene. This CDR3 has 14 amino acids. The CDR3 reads CASSLGEGFDGYTF. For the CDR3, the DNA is TGTGCCAGCAGCTTGGGGGAGGGTTTCGATGGCTACACCTTC.